The present T cell receptor beta chain was sequenced within a study of immune characterization of retroperitoneal liposarcoma. V was clipped by 3 bases and J by 7 bases, with 10 bases between them. This CDR3 is 13 amino acids long. TCRdb re-derived calls from the PCR reads in MiXCR, one entry per CDR3 protein. The sample consists of about 10,000 distinct CDR3 sequences, about 25% of them appearing once. The sample was blood. This sequence was found in a male donor with retroperitoneal liposarcoma. The rearrangement uses TRBV12-3 or TRBV12-4 and TRBJ2-1; a weak D match, TRBD1 (6 bases). The CDR3 bases are TGTGCCAGCAGTTTCTTCAGGGGAAATGAGCAGTTCTTC. Translating it yields CASSFFRGNEQFF.